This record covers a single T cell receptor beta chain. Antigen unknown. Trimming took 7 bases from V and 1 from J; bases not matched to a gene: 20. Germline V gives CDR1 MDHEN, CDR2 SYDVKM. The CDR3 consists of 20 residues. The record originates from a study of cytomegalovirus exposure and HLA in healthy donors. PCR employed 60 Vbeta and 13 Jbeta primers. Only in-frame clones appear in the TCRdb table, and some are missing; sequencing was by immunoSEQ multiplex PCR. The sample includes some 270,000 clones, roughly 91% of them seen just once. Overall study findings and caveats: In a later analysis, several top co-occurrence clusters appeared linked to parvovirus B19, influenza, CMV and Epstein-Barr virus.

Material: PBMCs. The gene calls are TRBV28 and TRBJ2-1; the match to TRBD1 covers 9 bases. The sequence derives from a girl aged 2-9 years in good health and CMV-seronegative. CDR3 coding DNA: TGTGCCAGCAACCCAATCCGGACAGGGGTCGTAACAGGTTCCTACAATGAGCAGTTCTTC. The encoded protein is CASNPIRTGVVTGSYNEQFF. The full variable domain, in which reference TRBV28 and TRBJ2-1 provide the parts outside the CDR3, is DVKVTQSSRYLVKRTGEKVFLECVQDMDHENMFWYRQDPGLGLRLIYFSYDVKMKEKGDIPEGYSVSREKKERFSLILESASTNQTSMYLCASNPIRTGVVTGSYNEQFFGPGTRLTVL.